A single sample gave rise to the 15 T cell receptor beta chains below, sequenced in a study of metastatic and nonmetastatic thyroid tumors. Using MiXCR, TCRdb reanalyzed the PCR reads. Of 25,000 to 35,000 clones in the sample, about 4% are singletons; the top ten hold 21%. Patients had received no treatment of any kind before thyroid surgery. Material for sequencing was blood. The receptors shown here come from a female donor with papillary thyroid cancer or a benign thyroid nodule (not recorded which). Some clones in this sample may be carry-over from other donors' samples.

Many counts were recorded for this clone. The chain joins TRBV20-1 to TRBJ2-1, with D perhaps matching TRBD1 or TRBD2 (6 bases each). Germline V gene sequence: CDR1 DFQATT, CDR2 SNEGSKA (reference sequence). V dropped 6 bases and J dropped 0 bases, with 18 bases sitting between them. The CDR3 is 16 residues long. CDR3 residues: CSAPSVPGASYNEQFF. As DNA, the CDR3 is TGCAGTGCCCCCTCGGTTCCGGGGGCCTCCTACAATGAGCAGTTCTTC.

This clone has a count of ten or more. As DNA, the CDR3 is TGCGCCAGCAGTGCAGGGGATGAAAAACTGTTTTTT. It translates to CASSAGDEKLFF. The chain is built from TRBV4-1 and TRBJ1-4, with D tentatively TRBD1 (6 bases). Germline lookup yields CDR1 MGHRA and CDR2 YSYEKL. V was pared by 6 bases and J by 6 bases, with 8 bases between. The CDR3 totals 12 residues.

This clone was detected a few times. The junction differs from germline at one of its ends, possibly a read error. The V call is TRBV20-1, the J call TRBJ1-5; D gene unclear. The CDR3 runs to 14 residues. Germline V gives CDR1 DFQATT, CDR2 SNEGSKA (reference sequence). CDR3 residues: CGASWGAEGQPQHF. The DNA of the CDR3 is TGCGGTGCTAGTTGGGGAGCGGAGGGTCAGCCCCAGCATTTT.

A few counts support this clone. J is TRBJ1-1 and V is TRBV12-3 or TRBV12-4; TRBD1 is a possible D gene (5 bases). V gave up 3 bases and J gave up 3 bases, with 8 bases separating them. The CDR3 runs 13 residues. CDR3 nucleotide sequence: TGTGCCAGCAGTTTCGGCAGGGACACTGAAGCTTTCTTT. Encoded protein: CASSFGRDTEAFF.

The chain carries TRBV12-3 or TRBV12-4 and TRBJ1-5; a possible D gene is TRBD1 (5 bases). The CDR3 length is 14 residues. The V end lost 3 bases, the J end lost 7 bases, and 13 bases lay between the germline ends. Here the CDR3 DNA reads TGTGCCAGCAGTTTTGGGCAGGGCTACCAGCCCCAGCATTTT. Protein sequence: CASSFGQGYQPQHF.

This clone has only a few counts. One end of the junction is discordant with germline, which a read error may explain. This chain connects TRBV11-3 to TRBJ2-2; 8 positions agree with TRBD1. The CDR3 is 15 residues long. CDR1 and CDR2 (germline): SGHNT, YENEEA. The CDR3 loop is CTSSARGLNTWELFF. The CDR3 bases are TGTACCAGCAGCGCCAGGGGGCTGAACACCTGGGAGCTGTTTTTT. Looking up the rest from reference TRBV11-3 and TRBJ2-2 gives the full variable domain: EAGVVQSPRYKIIEKKQPVAFWCNPISGHNTLYWYLQNLGQGPELLIRYENEEAVDDSQLPKDRFSAERLKGVDSTLKIQPAELGDSAVYLCTSSARGLNTWELFFGEGSRLTVL.

Within the sample, this clone is medium-sized (0.01 to 0.1%). The chain couples TRBV27 to TRBJ1-1, with 7 positions matching TRBD1. V shed 5 bases and J 4 bases; nucleotides not matched to a gene: 10. CDR1 and CDR2 (germline): MNHEY, SMNVEV (reference sequence). The CDR3 length is 15 residues. The chain's CDR3 is CASSPHRGFGTEAFF. CDR3 coding DNA: TGTGCCAGCAGTCCCCACAGGGGATTTGGCACTGAAGCTTTCTTT.

This clone was recorded a few times. This sequence joins TRBV6-2 or TRBV6-3 and TRBJ2-7; D is unclear. Trimming removed 0 bases from V and 0 bases from J, with 6 bases in between. This CDR3 comprises 14 residues. Looked up from germline, CDR1 is MNHEY and CDR2 is SVGEGT. CDR3 sequence: CASSYSVSSYEQYV. In nucleotides, the CDR3 is TGTGCCAGCAGTTACTCCGTCAGCTCCTACGAGCAGTACGTC.

This clone was observed many times. V gene TRBV2 combines with J gene TRBJ2-2, with D possibly TRBD1 on 5 matching bases. Trimming cost V 9 bases and J 2 bases, with 10 bases left between them. The CDR3 is 13 residues long. Germline CDR1 SNHLY, CDR2 FYNNEI. The CDR3 here is CARGGANTGELFF. In nucleotides, the CDR3 is TGTGCCAGGGGTGGGGCCAACACCGGGGAGCTGTTTTTT.

This clone turned up a few times. V and J are TRBV4-3 and TRBJ1-6, with TRBD1 matching 10 bases. Germline V gene sequence: CDR1 LGHNA, CDR2 YSLEER. The CDR3 covers 15 residues. Trimming at V came to 4 bases and at J to 10 bases, leaving 7 bases not matched to a gene. In DNA form, the CDR3 reads TGCGCCAGCAGCCGGAAGGGGACAGGGGAATCACCCCTCCACTTT. Protein product: CASSRKGTGESPLHF.

This clone has more than one count but fewer than ten. This chain connects TRBV28 to TRBJ1-6; D is unclear. The germline V gene has CDR1 MDHEN and CDR2 SYDVKM. Trimming removed 7 bases at V and 9 bases at J, with 13 bases between. CDR3 length: 13 residues. The CDR3 region has the DNA TGTGCCAGCACCACGTCCGGCACTTCACCCCTCCACTTT. It specifies CASTTSGTSPLHF.

This clone appeared many times. The chain links TRBV28 to TRBJ1-3; TRBD1 matches at 9 bases. The germline CDR1 and CDR2 sequences are MDHEN and SYDVKM. The trim removed 5 bases at V and 7 bases at J, leaving 3 bases unmatched. There are 13 residues in the CDR3. The CDR3 spells CASSPGQGNTIYF. The CDR3 nucleotides are TGTGCCAGCAGTCCCGGACAGGGGAACACCATATATTTT.

This clone came up many times. The chain has TRBV6-1 and TRBJ1-5; maybe TRBD1 (5 bases). The CDR3 is made up of 13 amino acids. CDR1 MNHNS and CDR2 SASEGT come from the germline V gene. Trimming took off 5 bases at V and 5 bases at J, with 10 bases between the two ends. CDR3 sequence reads: CASSPGLDQPQHF. The CDR3, as DNA: TGTGCCAGCAGTCCGGGACTAGATCAGCCCCAGCATTTT.

This clone was counted at least ten times. The rearrangement links TRBV7-3 to TRBJ2-1, with 7 bases fitting TRBD1. Per germline, CDR1 SGHTA and CDR2 FQGTGA. The CDR3 extends over 13 amino acids. The V and J ends lost 0 bases and 7 bases, in that order; junction bases with no gene match: 0. The CDR3 DNA is TGTGCCAGCAGCTTAACGACAGGGAATGAGCAGTTCTTC. Translated, it gives CASSLTTGNEQFF. The complete variable domain, with remaining parts taken from reference TRBV7-3 and TRBJ2-1, reads GAGVSQTPSNKVTEKGKYVELRCDPISGHTALYWYRQSLGQGPEFLIYFQGTGAADDSGLPNDRFFAVRPEGSVSTLKIQRTERGDSAVYLCASSLTTGNEQFFGPGTRLTVL.

Details on this clone: Given a much more abundant clone one base away, this may be a read error. The gene calls are TRBV6-2 or TRBV6-3 and TRBJ2-7; D uncertain. The V end was cut by 0 bases, the J end by 7 bases, with 13 bases between. CDR1 MNHEY and CDR2 SVGEGT come from the germline V gene. CDR3 length equals 14 residues. CDR3 bases: TGTGCCAGCAGTTACTCGCACAGTGGGCTTGAGCAGTACTTC. Its translation is CASSYSHSGLEQYF.